This T cell receptor (beta chain) appears in the sequencing data of a study of blood T cell repertoires in COVID-19. For the study at large: Samples of COVID-19 (acute and convalescent) were obtained from the United States, Italy and Spain.

Germline V CDR1 and CDR2: SSHAT, FNYEAQ (reference sequence). The CDR3 runs to 17 residues. About this clone: One end of the junction does not line up with germline, which may come from a read error.

All enrollees were roughly 18 to 89 years old and from fewer than 30 US areas. Cohorts were determined from participant-reported clinical history. Original methodology: By means of reference gene primer amplification, nucleated cell counts were estimated. The assay was immunoSEQ multiplex PCR, and TCRdb's table has in-frame clones only and misses some. Clone size and the V and J calls come from that table; the DNA yielded D and trimming. Here the sample spans about 250,000 clones, approximately 84% being singletons. The sequencing sample was made of PBMCs or T cells enriched from blood (not recorded which). This chain uses TRBV7-7 with TRBJ2-5, with TRBD2 matching over 11 bases. The source of this sequence is a man between 35 and 55 years old who had recovered from COVID-19. In nucleotides, the CDR3 is TGTGCTAGCAGCTTAGCACCCGGGACTAGCGGTTGGGAGACCCAGTACTTC. Translating it yields CASSLAPGTSGWETQYF.